This TCR beta chain was documented in a study of blood T cell repertoires in COVID-19. Study-wide background: Italy, Spain and the United States were the sources of the convalescent and acute COVID-19 samples. From T cells, B-cell-depleted T cells, or PBMCs came the material, which was cDNA or gDNA.

Original data processing: Reference gene primer amplification gave nucleated cell count estimates. Generated by immunoSEQ multiplex PCR, the TCRdb table keeps only in-frame clones and is missing some. V and J calls and clone size are copied from that table; D and trimming were computed from the DNA. Of about 430,000 clones listed, around nine tenths were seen once; the top ten hold roughly 1.4%. The participants were between about 18 and 89 years old and came from 20 to 30 US areas. This clonotype was sampled from a woman under 30 who had been exposed to COVID-19. What was sequenced was PBMCs or T cells enriched from blood (not recorded which).

CDR3 nucleotides: TGTGCCAGCAGCTTCGGACAGGGTCGGGCCTACGAGCAGTACTTC. This codes for CASSFGQGRAYEQYF. This rearrangement joins TRBV7-8 to TRBJ2-7, with TRBD1 matching 8 bases. Germline V gives CDR1 SGHVS, CDR2 FQNEAQ. The CDR3 is 15 amino acids. The ends lost 3 bases at V and 2 bases at J; junction bases unmatched: 6.